This T cell receptor beta chain was profiled in a study of control samples from healthy donors and cancer patients. The method was immunoSEQ multiplex PCR; TCRdb's version includes in-frame clones alone and lacks a portion of them. The data contain 120,000 to 150,000 clones, roughly 93% of them seen just once; the ten biggest clones take up roughly 5.7%. CDR3 length equals 14 residues. Trimming took 2 bases from V and 3 from J, leaving 10 bases between them. Per germline, CDR1 MGHRA and CDR2 YSYEKL. The V and J genes are TRBV4-1 and TRBJ1-1, with D uncertain. The specimen was blood. The clonotype originates from a man between 18 and 29 years old in good health. DNA for the CDR3: TGCGCCAGCAGCCAACAACCGGGGTACACTGAAGCTTTCTTT. Translation gives CASSQQPGYTEAFF.